This T cell receptor beta chain came from a study of T-cell reconstitution after alpha-beta-depleted transplantation in children. This CDR3 spans 15 amino acids. The germline V gene encodes CDR1 MNHEY and CDR2 SVGAGI. After removal of 3 bases from V and 5 bases from J, the junction contained 4 bases not matched to a gene. During its preparation, the TCRbeta library received unique molecular identifiers. TCRdb redid the calling of the PCR reads with MiXCR, one entry per CDR3 protein. The sample has 350,000 to 400,000 distinct CDR3 sequences, around 21% seen once. The receptor was derived from a human donor who donated a stem cell graft to a child with acute myeloid leukemia. This specimen was PBMCs from the stem cell graft donor, taken from the stem cell graft. The chain carries TRBV6-5 and TRBJ2-1, with 10 positions matching TRBD2. The CDR3 here is CASSYRLAGDNEQFF. CDR3 in DNA: TGTGCCAGCAGTTATCGGCTAGCGGGGGACAATGAGCAGTTCTTC.